This is a list of T cell receptor beta chains from one sample in a study of tissue T cells after allogeneic stem cell transplantation. TCRdb's table, derived via immunoSEQ multiplex PCR, lists solely in-frame clones and lacks some. This sample has about 10,000 clones, with 60% found just once. The sequenced sample was tissue from the jejunum, obtained at autopsy. The receptors stem from a woman aged 18 to 50 with breast cancer. The CDR3 runs from the conserved cysteine through the conserved F or W. For some rows the clone size is stated as once, few or many, or as a class when expanded; others skip it.

J gene: TRBJ1-5; clone size: NA; V gene: TRBV7-2; CDR3 length: 15; CDR3 protein: CASSLEGNSNQPQHF
J gene: TRBJ1-3; clone size: few; V gene: TRBV6-1; CDR3 length: 17; CDR3 protein: CASSEDYRESSGNTIYF
J gene: TRBJ2-7; clone size: medium-sized; V gene: TRBV18; CDR3 length: 14; CDR3 protein: CASSLWDSSYEQYF
J gene: TRBJ2-7; clone size: few; V gene: TRBV5-5; CDR3 length: 17; CDR3 protein: CASSSHYTSGVSYEQYF
J gene: TRBJ2-7; clone size: few; V gene: TRBV5-6; CDR3 length: 15; CDR3 protein: CASSPRSSSWYEQYF
J gene: TRBJ1-6; clone size: NA; V gene: TRBV6-6; CDR3 length: 12; CDR3 protein: CASSPAAGPLHF
J gene: TRBJ2-1; clone size: NA; V gene: TRBV7-2; CDR3 length: 15; CDR3 protein: CASSQRSGRESEQFF
J gene: TRBJ2-2; clone size: NA; V gene: TRBV5-1; CDR3 length: 14; CDR3 protein: CASSSALLAGELFF
J gene: TRBJ2-1; clone size: once; V gene: TRBV9; CDR3 length: 15; CDR3 protein: CASSARDRTYNEQFF
J gene: TRBJ2-7; clone size: NA; V gene: TRBV5-6; CDR3 length: 15; CDR3 protein: CASSLFRGESYEQYF
J gene: TRBJ1-2; clone size: once; V gene: TRBV28; CDR3 length: 15; CDR3 protein: CASSFAGDRVYGYTF
J gene: TRBJ2-5; clone size: NA; V gene: TRBV6-2/TRBV6-3; CDR3 length: 15; CDR3 protein: CASSYHRLDQETQYF
J gene: TRBJ2-5; clone size: medium-sized; V gene: TRBV6-6; CDR3 length: 14; CDR3 protein: CASSYSGDEETQYF
J gene: TRBJ2-5; clone size: NA; V gene: TRBV9; CDR3 length: 15; CDR3 protein: CASGPGTADQETQYF
J gene: TRBJ1-4; clone size: NA; V gene: TRBV7-9; CDR3 length: 16; CDR3 protein: CASSLGDRGSSEKLFF
J gene: TRBJ2-1; clone size: few; V gene: TRBV7-3; CDR3 length: 15; CDR3 protein: CASSPLAGSYNEQFF
J gene: TRBJ2-4; clone size: NA; V gene: TRBV5-6; CDR3 length: 15; CDR3 protein: CASSSYTGEGNIQYF
J gene: TRBJ1-1; clone size: NA; V gene: TRBV6-5; CDR3 length: 10; CDR3 protein: CASGGGEAFF
J gene: TRBJ2-7; clone size: medium-sized; V gene: TRBV4-2; CDR3 length: 14; CDR3 protein: CASSQRGAHNEQYF
J gene: TRBJ2-5; clone size: NA; V gene: TRBV29-1; CDR3 length: 10; CDR3 protein: CSVAGETQYF
J gene: TRBJ1-1; clone size: NA; V gene: TRBV2; CDR3 length: 13; CDR3 protein: CASSGEGNTEAFF
J gene: TRBJ2-5; clone size: NA; V gene: TRBV6-4; CDR3 length: 13; CDR3 protein: CASSDTVGETQYF
J gene: TRBJ2-1; clone size: few; V gene: TRBV11-1; CDR3 length: 16; CDR3 protein: CASSRTGRKSYNEQFF
J gene: TRBJ1-2; clone size: few; V gene: TRBV5-1; CDR3 length: 12; CDR3 protein: CASSWGEYGYTF
J gene: TRBJ2-7; clone size: NA; V gene: TRBV6-2/TRBV6-3; CDR3 length: 14; CDR3 protein: CASSYVSGSYEQYF
J gene: TRBJ1-2; clone size: NA; V gene: TRBV6-2/TRBV6-3; CDR3 length: 13; CDR3 protein: CASSYWDHYGYTF
J gene: TRBJ2-2; clone size: NA; V gene: TRBV9; CDR3 length: 17; CDR3 protein: CASSSSRDRGFVGELFF
J gene: TRBJ1-1; clone size: few; V gene: TRBV4-3; CDR3 length: 14; CDR3 protein: CASSAGLVGTEAFF
J gene: TRBJ1-2; clone size: NA; V gene: TRBV3-1/TRBV3-2; CDR3 length: 14; CDR3 protein: CASSQEGEGYGYTF
J gene: TRBJ1-4; clone size: NA; V gene: TRBV7-2; CDR3 length: 14; CDR3 protein: CASSFDRVNEKLFF
J gene: TRBJ2-5; clone size: large; V gene: TRBV3-1/TRBV3-2; CDR3 length: 14; CDR3 protein: CASSRDRGQETQYF
J gene: TRBJ1-1; clone size: NA; V gene: TRBV9; CDR3 length: 14; CDR3 protein: CASSPRTDGTEAFF
J gene: TRBJ2-1; clone size: NA; V gene: TRBV7-3; CDR3 length: 15; CDR3 protein: CASSKGQGTYNEQFF
J gene: TRBJ2-7; clone size: few; V gene: TRBV6-5; CDR3 length: 15; CDR3 protein: CASTPRRRARDEQYF
J gene: TRBJ2-7; clone size: NA; V gene: TRBV5-6; CDR3 length: 12; CDR3 protein: CASSLGGGEQYF